Below are 31 T cell receptor beta chains sequenced from a single sample in a study of shared clonotypes between healthy human individuals. Measured with immunoSEQ multiplex PCR; TCRdb has only the in-frame clones, and not every one. The sample gives some 300,000 clones, more than 60% of which show up once; 10% is in the top ten. Material for sequencing was memory CD4+ T cells sorted from blood. The sample's subset: CD45RA-negative fraction. These receptor sequences come from a man younger than 40 in good health.

The rearrangement uses TRBV5-6 and TRBJ1-3; 10 bases match TRBD1. Germline V gene data show CDR1 as SGHDT and CDR2 as YYEEEE. The CDR3 totals 16 residues. The J segment lost 4 bases and the V segment lost 4 bases, leaving 8 bases of the junction unmatched. DNA of the CDR3: TGTGCCAGCAGCACCCGACAGGGGGCGCTGGGAAACACCATATATTTT. Protein: CASSTRQGALGNTIYF. Based on the CDR3 plus reference TRBV5-6 and TRBJ1-3, the full variable domain is DAGVTQSPTHLIKTRGQQVTLRCSPKSGHDTVSWYQQALGQGPQFIFQYYEEEERQRGNFPDRFSGHQFPNYSSELNVNALLLGDSALYLCASSTRQGALGNTIYFGEGSWLTVV.

This clone has just a few counts. The chain employs TRBV27 and TRBJ1-2; possible D gene TRBD1, 6 bases. CDR1 and CDR2 from the germline V gene are MNHEY and SMNVEV (reference sequence). V was pared by 5 bases and J by 7 bases, with 20 bases between. This CDR3 has 15 amino acids. CDR3 amino acids: CASSAIEGHRSGYTF. In DNA, the CDR3 is TGTGCCAGCAGTGCTATTGAGGGACATCGAAGTGGCTACACCTTC.

This clone has ten or more counts. The DNA of the CDR3 is TGTGCCAGCAGCCTACTAGCGGTAACAGATACGCAGTATTTT. The encoded protein is CASSLLAVTDTQYF. This chain links TRBV5-4 with TRBJ2-3; 8 nucleotides agree with TRBD2. The germline V gene has CDR1 SGHNT and CDR2 YYREEE (reference sequence). This CDR3 region has 14 residues. V shed 4 bases and J 3 bases; nucleotides not matched to a gene: 4.

This chain uses TRBV20-1 with TRBJ2-5; D unclear. The CDR3 is 10 residues long. Germline values: CDR1 DFQATT, CDR2 SNEGSKA (reference sequence). The CDR3 DNA follows: TGCGGCCTAGTCGGAGAGACCCAGTACTTC. It codes for CGLVGETQYF.

This sequence joins TRBV7-8 and TRBJ2-7, with a possible D match to TRBD2 (7 bases). There are 15 residues in the CDR3. Trimming shortened V by 5 bases and J by 0 bases, and 14 bases separated the two germline ends. Germline V gives CDR1 SGHVS, CDR2 FQNEAQ. The CDR3 region has the DNA TGTGCCAGCAGCAGCGGGACACGCCACTCCTACGAGCAGTACTTC. It specifies CASSSGTRHSYEQYF. Using reference TRBV7-8 and TRBJ2-7 for the parts outside the CDR3, the full variable domain is GAGVSQSPRYKVAKRGQDVALRCDPISGHVSLFWYQQALGQGPEFLTYFQNEAQLDKSGLPSDRFFAERPEGSVSTLKIQRTQQEDSAVYLCASSSGTRHSYEQYFGPGTRLTVT.

This chain links TRBV5-4 with TRBJ2-2, with D possibly matching TRBD1 (5 bases). Germline loops: CDR1 SGHNT, CDR2 YYREEE (reference sequence). The CDR3 has 14 residues. V lost 1 base to trimming and J lost 6 bases, with 10 bases between them. The CDR3 loop reads CASSLQGPAGELFF. The CDR3 DNA reads TGTGCCAGCAGCTTGCAGGGCCCTGCCGGGGAGCTGTTTTTT. Together with reference TRBV5-4 and TRBJ2-2, the CDR3 gives the full variable domain: ETGVTQSPTHLIKTRGQQVTLRCSSQSGHNTVSWYQQALGQGPQFIFQYYREEENGRGNFPPRFSGLQFPNYSSELNVNALELDDSALYLCASSLQGPAGELFFGEGSRLTVL.

The rearrangement joins TRBV2 to TRBJ2-1; D not resolved. Trimming cost V 5 bases and J 0 bases, with 8 bases left between them. The CDR3 has 14 amino acids. Germline CDR1 and CDR2: SNHLY and FYNNEI. CDR3 protein: CASSPTSSYNEQFF. CDR3 coding DNA: TGTGCCAGCAGTCCCACGAGCTCCTACAATGAGCAGTTCTTC.

This chain connects TRBV7-2 to TRBJ2-3, with a weak D call TRBD1 (5 bases). Germline assignment: CDR1 SGHTA and CDR2 FQGNSA. The V end was cut by 0 bases, the J end by 3 bases, with 10 bases between. The CDR3 extends over 15 amino acids. The CDR3 spells CASSLAGRNTDTQYF. DNA for the CDR3: TGTGCCAGCAGCTTAGCGGGGCGGAATACAGATACGCAGTATTTT.

The chain combines TRBV29-1 with TRBJ2-5; 10 bases match TRBD1. From germline, CDR1 is SQVTM and CDR2 ANQGSEA. The J segment lost 4 bases and the V segment lost 6 bases, leaving 5 bases of the junction unmatched. This CDR3 is built from 13 residues. Written as DNA, the CDR3 is TGCAGCGTCGACAGGGGGCAGGGAGAGACCCAGTACTTC. As protein: CSVDRGQGETQYF. Variable domain in full (rest from reference TRBV29-1 and TRBJ2-5): SAVISQKPSRDICQRGTSLTIQCQVDSQVTMMFWYRQQPGQSLTLIATANQGSEATYESGFVIDKFPISRPNLTFSTLTVSNMSPEDSSIYLCSVDRGQGETQYFGPGTRLLVL.

The chain joins TRBV7-2 to TRBJ1-1, with unresolved D. Germline loops: CDR1 SGHTA, CDR2 FQGNSA. CDR3 size: 15 residues. V was shortened by 1 base and J by 0 bases, with 9 bases between the two germline ends. The CDR3 DNA is TGTGCCAGCAGCTTAGAGGGCAGTTTGAACACTGAAGCTTTCTTT. Translation gives CASSLEGSLNTEAFF.

This sequence joins TRBV7-3 and TRBJ2-5; 10 nucleotides agree with TRBD2. With V trimmed by 6 bases and J by 1 base, 5 bases remained unmatched. From germline, CDR1 is SGHTA and CDR2 FQGTGA. This CDR3 contains 15 residues. CDR3 amino acids: CASSPSGSTQETQYF. As DNA, the CDR3 is TGTGCCAGCAGTCCTAGCGGGAGTACCCAAGAGACCCAGTACTTC.

This clone was recorded once. It may be a read error: a sequence one base away is much more abundant. The chain carries TRBV27 and TRBJ1-2; the match to TRBD1 covers 7 bases. The CDR3 has 13 residues. V lost 5 bases and J lost 2; bases outside the gene matches: 2. Germline V gene lookup returns CDR1 MNHEY and CDR2 SMNVEV (reference sequence). CDR3 amino acids: CASSPTGNYGYTF. CDR3 bases: TGTGCCAGCAGTCCGACAGGGAACTATGGCTACACCTTC.

This chain uses TRBV11-3 with TRBJ2-5; no firm D call. Germline CDR1 is SGHNT and CDR2 is YENEEA. This CDR3 is 17 amino acids long. V gave up 3 bases and J gave up 4 bases, with 21 bases separating them. The CDR3, as DNA: TGTGCCAGCAGCTTTATGAGATCTCCAATAGTGATAGAGACCCAGTACTTC. It specifies CASSFMRSPIVIETQYF. Complete variable domain (other parts from reference TRBV11-3 and TRBJ2-5): EAGVVQSPRYKIIEKKQPVAFWCNPISGHNTLYWYLQNLGQGPELLIRYENEEAVDDSQLPKDRFSAERLKGVDSTLKIQPAELGDSAVYLCASSFMRSPIVIETQYFGPGTRLLVL.

V and J are TRBV9 and TRBJ2-7; TRBD2 matches 8 bases. There are 15 residues in the CDR3. With 4 bases clipped from V and 1 base from J, the junction kept 7 bases outside the gene matches. Germline V lookup: CDR1 SGDLS, CDR2 YYNGEE. The CDR3 bases are TGTGCCAGCAGCCTAGGGGCGGGAGGATCCTACGAGCAGTACTTC. Translating it yields CASSLGAGGSYEQYF.

The chain recombines TRBV5-6 with TRBJ2-7, with a tentative D call TRBD2 (5 bases). Trimming removed 4 bases at V and 2 bases at J, with 16 bases between. The CDR3 consists of 15 residues. Germline lookup yields CDR1 SGHDT and CDR2 YYEEEE. CDR3 nucleotides: TGTGCCAGCAGCCCCGGGGTAAGCACAGCCTACGAGCAGTACTTC. Translated: CASSPGVSTAYEQYF.

This clone was found once. The chain combines TRBV30 with TRBJ1-5, with D maybe TRBD1 (5 bases). This CDR3 has 13 residues. CDR1 GTSNPN and CDR2 SVGIG come from the germline V gene (reference sequence). The ends were cut back, 2 bases at V and 5 bases at J, with 10 bases in the middle. CDR3 DNA: TGTGCCTGGAGTCGACAGCCGGATCAGCCCCAGCATTTT. As protein: CAWSRQPDQPQHF.

The chain couples TRBV18 to TRBJ2-1, with 9 bases matching TRBD1. CDR3 length: 15 amino acids. Per germline, CDR1 KGHSH and CDR2 LQKENI. J lost 8 bases, V lost 3 bases, and 8 bases had no gene match. The CDR3 region is CASSPDGTGFHEQFF. CDR3 in DNA: TGTGCCAGCTCACCCGATGGGACAGGGTTCCATGAGCAGTTCTTC.

Written as DNA, the CDR3 is TGTGCCAGCAGTTACAGTGGGGGCAATGAGCAGTTCTTC. Protein sequence: CASSYSGGNEQFF. The chain carries TRBV7-3 and TRBJ2-1; D is possibly TRBD1 or TRBD2 (5 bases each). Germline-derived CDR1 and CDR2 are SGHTA and FQGTGA. Trimming cost V 6 bases and J 6 bases, with 12 bases left between them. This CDR3 has 13 residues. Filled out from reference TRBV7-3 and TRBJ2-1, the complete variable domain reads GAGVSQTPSNKVTEKGKYVELRCDPISGHTALYWYRQSLGQGPEFLIYFQGTGAADDSGLPNDRFFAVRPEGSVSTLKIQRTERGDSAVYLCASSYSGGNEQFFGPGTRLTVL.

The V and J genes are TRBV6-5 and TRBJ2-5; D ambiguous. The CDR3 is 12 residues long. Germline-derived CDR1 and CDR2 are MNHEY and SVGAGI. V was cut by 6 bases and J by 2 bases, with 7 bases left in between. The CDR3 coding sequence is TGTGCCAGCAGAGACTCACAAGAGACCCAGTACTTC. This gives the protein CASRDSQETQYF.

The V and J genes are TRBV27 and TRBJ2-5, with D possibly matching TRBD2 (5 bases). The CDR3 covers 14 residues. Germline V gene data show CDR1 as MNHEY and CDR2 as SMNVEV (reference sequence). Trimming stripped 0 bases from V and 7 bases from J, with 12 bases between. The CDR3 loop reads CASSLSSVSGTQYF. The CDR3 DNA is TGTGCCAGCAGTTTATCCTCGGTCAGCGGGACCCAGTACTTC.

This chain connects TRBV28 to TRBJ2-7; possible D gene TRBD2, 5 bases. V lost 3 bases and J lost 0, with 9 bases in between. The CDR3 runs 14 residues. CDR1 and CDR2 from the germline V gene are MDHEN and SYDVKM. The DNA for the CDR3 is TGTGCCAGCAGTTTTGTAGCGATCTCCTACGAGCAGTACTTC. Translated: CASSFVAISYEQYF.

The rearrangement uses TRBV2 and TRBJ2-1, with a weak D call TRBD2 (7 bases). Trimming took off 11 bases at V and 0 bases at J, with 20 bases between the two ends. Germline CDR1 SNHLY, CDR2 FYNNEI. There are 16 residues in the CDR3. The CDR3, as DNA: TGTGCCCGAGAAGGGGGGGCAGGGAACTCCTACAATGAGCAGTTCTTC. The encoded protein is CAREGGAGNSYNEQFF.

V gene TRBV30 combines with J gene TRBJ2-7; tentative D call: TRBD2 (6 bases). This CDR3 region has 13 residues. Trimming left V 0 bases short and J 6 bases short, with 12 bases between. Germline CDR1 is GTSNPN and CDR2 is SVGIG (reference sequence). CDR3 sequence reads: CAWSVPGGSEQYF. The CDR3 nucleotides are TGTGCCTGGAGTGTACCTGGAGGGTCCGAGCAGTACTTC.

The chain couples TRBV7-3 to TRBJ2-1; 13 nucleotides agree with TRBD2. The CDR3 is 15 amino acids. The germline V gene encodes CDR1 SGHTA and CDR2 FQGTGA. Losses at the gene ends were 5 bases for V and 5 bases for J; bases not matched to a gene: 3. The CDR3 DNA sequence: TGTGCCAGCAGCCAAGGGACTAGCGGGAACAATGAGCAGTTCTTC. As protein: CASSQGTSGNNEQFF.

The chain carries TRBV5-4 and TRBJ1-3, with 7 nucleotides matching TRBD1. Per germline, CDR1 SGHNT and CDR2 YYREEE (reference sequence). This CDR3 has 16 amino acids. J was trimmed by 0 bases and V by 3 bases; bases with no gene match: 6. The CDR3: CASSWGQQSSGNTIYF. The CDR3 region has the DNA TGTGCCAGCAGCTGGGGACAGCAGAGCTCTGGAAACACCATATATTTT.

This chain uses TRBV11-2 with TRBJ2-5; D might be TRBD1 (5 bases). The CDR3 spans 15 residues. The germline gives CDR1 SGHAT, CDR2 FQNNGV. The V gene lost 5 bases and the J gene lost 0 bases, with 13 bases spanning the gap. The CDR3, as DNA: TGTGCCAGCAGCCTTAGGGGCCTGAACCAAGAGACCCAGTACTTC. Its translation: CASSLRGLNQETQYF.

This chain joins TRBV6-1 and TRBJ2-7; 9 nucleotides match TRBD1. This CDR3 is 14 amino acids long. Germline trimming cut 3 bases from V and 3 bases from J; bases unmatched to any gene: 3. Germline V gene sequence: CDR1 MNHNS, CDR2 SASEGT. Here the CDR3 reads CASSETGGIYEQYF. The CDR3 nucleotides are TGTGCCAGCAGTGAGACAGGGGGAATCTACGAGCAGTACTTC.

The chain uses TRBV2 and TRBJ2-7; 15 bases are shared with TRBD2. CDR1 is SNHLY, CDR2 FYNNEI, per germline. The V segment lost 7 bases and the J segment 7 bases; nucleotides outside the gene matches: 11. CDR3 length: 16 amino acids. The CDR3 here is CASKSGTSGRSGEQYF. CDR3 DNA sequence: TGTGCCAGCAAATCCGGGACTAGCGGGAGGTCGGGGGAGCAGTACTTC.

V usage is TRBV7-9 and J usage is TRBJ1-5; D is unclear. The CDR3 contains 13 residues. V lost 2 bases, J lost 4 bases, and 6 bases lay in between. Germline CDR1 reads SEHNR; CDR2 reads FQNEAQ (reference sequence). The CDR3 DNA reads as TGTGCCAGCAGCTTACCGGGAAATCAGCCCCAGCATTTT. This sequence encodes CASSLPGNQPQHF.

This clone was counted at least ten times. The V and J genes are TRBV7-6 and TRBJ1-2; D unresolved. Trimming shortened V by 5 bases and J by 9 bases, and 13 bases separated the two germline ends. This CDR3 region has 12 residues. The germline V gene encodes CDR1 SGHVS and CDR2 FNYEAQ. CDR3 residues: CASSTWSGSYTF. In DNA form, the CDR3 reads TGTGCCAGCAGCACATGGTCGGGGAGCTACACCTTC.

V gene TRBV9 combines with J gene TRBJ2-7; D gene ambiguous. The V gene's germline CDR1 is SGDLS and CDR2 YYNGEE. V was trimmed by 0 bases and J by 0 bases, leaving 7 bases between them. There are 14 residues in the CDR3. The CDR3 sequence: CASSVDHYSYEQYF. The CDR3 DNA is TGTGCCAGCAGCGTAGACCACTACTCCTACGAGCAGTACTTC.